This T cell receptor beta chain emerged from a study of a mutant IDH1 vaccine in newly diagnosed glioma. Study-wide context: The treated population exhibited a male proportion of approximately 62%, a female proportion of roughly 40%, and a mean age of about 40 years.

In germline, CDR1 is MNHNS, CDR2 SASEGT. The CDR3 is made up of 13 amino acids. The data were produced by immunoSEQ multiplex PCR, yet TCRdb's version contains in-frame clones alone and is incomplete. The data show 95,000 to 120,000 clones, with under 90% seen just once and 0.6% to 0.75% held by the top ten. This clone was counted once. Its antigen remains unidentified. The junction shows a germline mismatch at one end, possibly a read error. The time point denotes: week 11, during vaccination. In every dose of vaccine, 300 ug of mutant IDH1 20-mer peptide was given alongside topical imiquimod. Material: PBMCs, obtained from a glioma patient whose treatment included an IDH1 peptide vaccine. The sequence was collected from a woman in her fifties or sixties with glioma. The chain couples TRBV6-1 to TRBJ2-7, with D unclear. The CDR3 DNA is TGTGCCAGCAGTGAATCCAGAATGCGGCTTTCCTCTTTC. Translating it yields CASSESRMRLSSF.